A selection of T cell receptor beta chains follows, all from one sample in a study of spatial heterogeneity in lung cancer. TCRdb processed the 5' RACE reads anew with MiXCR; each CDR3 protein has one entry. The sample yields some 5,000 distinct CDR3 sequences, 25% to 30% seen once. The sample was lung tumor tissue, taken at surgery. The receptors derive from a female donor with early-stage non-small cell lung cancer. Each CDR3 is given with its conserved first and last residue. Rows give clone size only sometimes, using once, few, many, or a class for an expanded clone.

>TRBV7-2|TRBJ1-2|many
CASSFGTTYGYTF
>TRBV5-6|TRBJ1-2|many
CASSLEGAEYGYTF
>TRBV5-4|TRBJ2-5|many
CASSRAGTGETQYF
>TRBV14|TRBJ1-2|medium-sized
CASSQGGLGYTF
>TRBV29-1|TRBJ2-1|medium-sized
CSAGQVTRDEQFF
>TRBV11-1|TRBJ1-6|-
CASSFRDSNSPLHF
>TRBV28|TRBJ1-2|many
CASSFGAGGYSNGYTF
>TRBV29-1|TRBJ2-3|medium-sized
CSAGTQFGTDTQYF
>TRBV7-9|TRBJ1-2|many
CASSSGTGNGYTF
>TRBV14|TRBJ1-4|many
CASSQGPRRNEKLFF
>TRBV7-8|TRBJ2-3|-
CASSYRRGRTTDTQYF
>TRBV12-3/TRBV12-4|TRBJ2-5|many
CASRIGVLQTQYF
>TRBV20-1|TRBJ1-5|-
CSARWPGGGNQPQHF
>TRBV20-1|TRBJ1-1|many
CSVRAGMGEAFF
>TRBV7-2|TRBJ2-2|many
CASRWGGTGELFF
>TRBV20-1|TRBJ2-7|-
CSAWAVVYEQYF
>TRBV6-6|TRBJ2-7|many
CASTRQGGQGEQYF
>TRBV5-1|TRBJ2-1|many
CASSWRAGGNEQFF
>TRBV2|TRBJ1-5|many
CASSEAHRVNQPQHF
>TRBV9|TRBJ2-1|-
CASSLGLGDSYNEQFF
>TRBV3-1|TRBJ2-3|-
CASSQFAGVGPDTQYF
>TRBV9|TRBJ2-7|medium-sized
CASSEGSGVSYEQYF
>TRBV11-1|TRBJ2-4|-
CASSPQLQGAGDIQYF
>TRBV7-2|TRBJ1-6|few
CASSSQGSGYNSPLHF
>TRBV5-1|TRBJ2-3|medium-sized
CASSLSGGPTDTQYF
>TRBV5-1|TRBJ2-3|medium-sized
CASSLRDSSAGDTQYF
>TRBV20-1|TRBJ2-3|-
CTSGTEMSDTQYF
>TRBV7-9|TRBJ2-3|many
CASSRGGANTDTQYF
>TRBV10-3|TRBJ1-4|few
CAISDPMDGEKLFF
>TRBV20-1|TRBJ2-1|-
CSARDPTGGVYNEQFF
>TRBV6-5|TRBJ2-1|medium-sized
CASSYLTSWNEQFF
>TRBV7-9|TRBJ2-2|medium-sized
CASSLEGATGELFF
>TRBV7-9|TRBJ2-1|-
CASASGTYNEQFF
>TRBV4-2|TRBJ2-3|medium-sized
CASSRGASTDTQYF
>TRBV25-1|TRBJ2-1|-
CASSVRTGFRYNEQFF
>TRBV29-1|TRBJ2-7|large
CSVEIGDRGYEQYF
>TRBV7-9|TRBJ2-1|many
CASSRSGGSYNEQFF
>TRBV19|TRBJ1-5|many
CASSTITPLQPQHF
>TRBV19|TRBJ2-1|few
CASSINPTSASRLGEQFF
>TRBV6-1|TRBJ1-5|many
CASRDGFNQPQHF
>TRBV11-2|TRBJ1-2|-
CASSLQDPGLIHYGYTF
>TRBV12-3/TRBV12-4|TRBJ1-2|-
CASNPGYGYGYTF
>TRBV29-1|TRBJ2-3|many
CSGSTGDTQYF
>TRBV7-2|TRBJ2-3|many
CASSPLTSWTDTQYF
>TRBV7-2|TRBJ2-7|many
CASSIPRGGVPPYEQYF
>TRBV12-3/TRBV12-4|TRBJ2-3|-
CASSSRGSGTDTQYF
>TRBV20-1|TRBJ2-1|large
CSAFLRLGGFNEQFF
>TRBV5-4|TRBJ2-3|many
CASSLGTSGGDTQYF
>TRBV3-1|TRBJ2-3|medium-sized
CASSHTGQGRHSTDTQYF
>TRBV6-1|TRBJ1-5|many
CASLDKYSNQPQHF
>TRBV29-1|TRBJ2-2|-
CSVVQGSGDGELFF